The 21 T cell receptor beta chains below were found in one sample sequenced in a study of T cell repertoires in cytomegalovirus infection (dated by TCRdb to between 2018 and 2021). These receptors are not linked to any known antigen. Sequencing relied on an Illumina HiSeq 1500. TCRdb applied fastp at Q25 and MiXCR to the public reads, then kept only in-frame beta chains. Merged by CDR3 protein, the rows form single entries marked with the most common genes and DNA. The sample table holds around 900,000 distinct CDR3 sequences, of which approximately 30% were seen once. Together, the top ten hold around 15% of the sample. The treatment or condition label, as the study defines it: in vitro stimulation with specific CMV peptide epitopes to enrich CMV-specific T cells. The sample in question was cultured CD8+ T cells from PBMCs, obtained from culture after CMV antigen stimulation. The receptors were gathered from a human donor in good health (CMV status not recorded). Some clones in this sample may be carry-over from other donors' samples.

V usage is TRBV25-1 and J usage is TRBJ2-2; 7 positions agree with TRBD1. Unmatched junction bases numbered 6, after V lost 0 bases and J lost 5 bases. This CDR3 spans 16 amino acids. CDR1 is MGHDK and CDR2 is SYGVNS in the germline V gene. The chain's CDR3 is CASSEYIGDSTGELFF. CDR3 nucleotide sequence: TGTGCCAGCAGTGAATATATAGGGGACAGTACCGGGGAGCTGTTTTTT.

The V and J genes are TRBV25-1 and TRBJ2-7, with D possibly TRBD2 on 6 matching bases. The CDR3 sequence is 14 residues long. Trimming stripped 3 bases from V and 2 bases from J, with 11 bases between. Germline V gene sequence: CDR1 MGHDK, CDR2 SYGVNS. The CDR3 spells CASSDPRGAYEQYF. The CDR3 DNA reads as TGTGCCAGCAGTGATCCTCGCGGGGCCTACGAGCAGTACTTC.

This clonotype was recorded a few times. The genes are TRBV6-1 and TRBJ1-4, with 8 nucleotides matching TRBD1. CDR1 and CDR2 from the germline V gene are MNHNS and SASEGT. V lost 8 bases to trimming and J lost 6 bases; unmatched junction nucleotides: 2. The CDR3 totals 12 residues. The CDR3, as DNA: TGTGCCAGCGGACAGGGCGATGAAAAACTGTTTTTT. Amino acid sequence: CASGQGDEKLFF.

The CDR3 protein is CASSIRTGNQPQHF. The CDR3 DNA reads TGTGCCAGCAGCATACGGACAGGGAATCAGCCCCAGCATTTT. The V and J genes are TRBV5-6 and TRBJ1-5; 8 bases match TRBD1. J gave up 4 bases and V 4 bases, and 4 bases lay outside the gene matches. The germline CDR1 and CDR2 sequences are SGHDT and YYEEEE. CDR3 length: 14 residues. Full variable domain (outside the CDR3, taken from reference TRBV5-6 and TRBJ1-5): DAGVTQSPTHLIKTRGQQVTLRCSPKSGHDTVSWYQQALGQGPQFIFQYYEEEERQRGNFPDRFSGHQFPNYSSELNVNALLLGDSALYLCASSIRTGNQPQHFGDGTRLSIL.

The V call is TRBV19, the J call TRBJ1-2, with D tentatively TRBD1 (6 bases). The CDR3 contains 16 residues. V gave up 5 bases and J gave up 5 bases, with 21 bases separating them. CDR1 is LNHDA and CDR2 is SQIVND in the germline V gene (reference sequence). This chain's CDR3 is CASSPRHRDVLYGYTF. CDR3 nucleotide sequence: TGTGCCAGTAGTCCCCGCCACAGGGACGTACTATATGGCTACACCTTC.

This clonotype was detected ten times or more. The chain carries TRBV7-2 and TRBJ1-1; 9 bases agree with TRBD1. CDR3 length equals 17 residues. V lost 3 bases to trimming and J lost 7 bases; unmatched junction nucleotides: 15. CDR1 is SGHTA and CDR2 is FQGNSA in the germline V gene. CDR3 in DNA: TGTGCCAGCAGCTTGACCGGGACAGGGACCCCAGACCGTGAAGCTTTCTTT. It specifies CASSLTGTGTPDREAFF. Full variable domain (outside the CDR3, taken from reference TRBV7-2 and TRBJ1-1): GAGVSQSPSNKVTEKGKDVELRCDPISGHTALYWYRQSLGQGLEFLIYFQGNSAPDKSGLPSDRFSAERTGGSVSTLTIQRTQQEDSAVYLCASSLTGTGTPDREAFFGQGTRLTVV.

This clonotype occurred a few times. The chain combines TRBV7-9 with TRBJ1-3, with D tentatively TRBD1 (5 bases). V lost 1 base and J 2 bases, leaving 9 bases between the germline ends. Germline CDR1 SEHNR, CDR2 FQNEAQ (reference sequence). This CDR3 contains 15 residues. Here the CDR3 reads CASSLEQVPGNTIYF. CDR3 bases: TGTGCCAGCAGCTTAGAACAGGTTCCTGGAAACACCATATATTTT.

This clonotype showed up just a few times. J is TRBJ2-1 and V is TRBV12-3 or TRBV12-4, with TRBD2 matching over 8 bases. V shed 5 bases, J shed 0 bases, and the junction held 6 bases outside the gene matches. This CDR3 region has 16 residues. This CDR3 reads CASSKVAGISYNEQFF. The CDR3 DNA reads TGTGCCAGCAGTAAAGTAGCGGGGATCTCCTACAATGAGCAGTTCTTC.

There are a few counts of this clonotype. This chain uses TRBV6-5 with TRBJ2-2; tentative D call: TRBD2 (6 bases). Deletions cut 0 bases from V and 5 bases from J, with 19 bases between. Germline V gene data show CDR1 as MNHEY and CDR2 as SVGAGI. The CDR3 has 18 residues. CDR3 bases: TGTGCCAGCAGTTACTCGTCAACTAGCTCCCTTCGGACCGGGGAGCTGTTTTTT. It is translated as CASSYSSTSSLRTGELFF.

The J gene is TRBJ2-2, the V gene TRBV7-9; D is unresolved. Per germline, CDR1 SEHNR and CDR2 FQNEAQ (reference sequence). CDR3 length: 12 residues. V was cut by 3 bases and J by 5 bases, with 4 bases left in between. CDR3 DNA: TGTGCCAGCAGCTTCTTTACCGGGGAGCTGTTTTTT. This codes for CASSFFTGELFF.

This clonotype was counted many times. This CDR3 reads CASSYSTGSYNEQFF. Written as DNA, the CDR3 is TGTGCCAGCAGTTACTCGACAGGGTCCTACAATGAGCAGTTCTTC. The gene calls are TRBV6-2 or TRBV6-3 and TRBJ2-1, with 7 bases that match TRBD1. The CDR3 totals 15 residues. Unmatched junction bases numbered 0, after V lost 0 bases and J lost 1 base. Germline-derived CDR1 and CDR2 are MNHEY and SVGEGT.

Turning to this clonotype: This sequence may be a read error, since a much larger clone differs from it by one base. V gene TRBV7-2 combines with J gene TRBJ2-7; the match to TRBD2 covers 7 bases. Germline V gene lookup returns CDR1 SGHTA and CDR2 FQGNSA. The CDR3 extends over 12 amino acids. CDR3 coding DNA: TGTGTCAGCAGCGGGACCCTCTACGAGCAGTACTTC. Protein sequence: CVSSGTLYEQYF. The whole variable domain, remainder taken from reference TRBV7-2 and TRBJ2-7, is GAGVSQSPSNKVTEKGKDVELRCDPISGHTALYWYRQSLGQGLEFLIYFQGNSAPDKSGLPSDRFSAERTGGSVSTLTIQRTQQEDSAVYLCVSSGTLYEQYFGPGTRLTVT.

The chain links TRBV4-1 to TRBJ2-1, with 11 nucleotides matching TRBD2. Germline V gives CDR1 MGHRA, CDR2 YSYEKL. V was clipped by 2 bases and J by 5 bases; unmatched bases: 5. The CDR3 is 16 amino acids. The CDR3 bases are TGCGCCAGCAGCCAACTCCTAGCGGGGGGTAACAATGAGCAGTTCTTC. It codes for CASSQLLAGGNNEQFF.

The rearrangement links TRBV24-1 to TRBJ2-1; D is unresolved. V was shortened by 1 base and J by 9 bases, with 18 bases between the two germline ends. This CDR3 has 16 residues. CDR1 and CDR2 from the germline V gene are KGHDR and SFDVKD. The CDR3 region is CATSDLPEHKVSEQFF. CDR3 in DNA: TGTGCCACCAGTGATTTACCCGAGCACAAGGTCAGTGAGCAGTTCTTC.

This clonotype was recorded many times. The chain combines TRBV27 with TRBJ2-1, with 7 bases that match TRBD1. Per germline, CDR1 MNHEY and CDR2 SMNVEV (reference sequence). This CDR3 has 14 residues. V lost 6 bases to trimming and J lost 2 bases; unmatched junction nucleotides: 4. The CDR3 spells CASSPGQAYNEQFF. The CDR3 DNA follows: TGTGCCAGCAGCCCCGGACAGGCCTACAATGAGCAGTTCTTC.

The CDR3 sequence: CATSRRTSGLNEQFF. Here the CDR3 DNA reads TGTGCCACCAGCAGGAGGACTAGCGGTCTGAATGAGCAGTTCTTC. The rearrangement joins TRBV15 to TRBJ2-1; TRBD2 aligns across 10 bases. The V gene end was trimmed by 3 bases and the J gene end by 7 bases; junction bases not matched to a gene: 6. The CDR3 covers 15 residues. Germline V gene lookup returns CDR1 LNHNV and CDR2 YYDKDF (reference sequence). Using reference TRBV15 and TRBJ2-1 for the parts outside the CDR3, the full variable domain is DAMVIQNPRYQVTQFGKPVTLSCSQTLNHNVMYWYQQKSSQAPKLLFHYYDKDFNNEADTPDNFQSRRPNTSFCFLDIRSPGLGDTAMYLCATSRRTSGLNEQFFGPGTRLTVL.

The chain is built from TRBV2 and TRBJ1-2; TRBD1 matches 8 bases. Germline V CDR1 and CDR2: SNHLY, FYNNEI. Losses at the gene ends were 8 bases for V and 1 base for J; bases not matched to a gene: 6. CDR3 length equals 14 residues. CDR3 residues: CASGGTGDNYGYTF. CDR3 in DNA: TGTGCCAGCGGTGGGACAGGAGATAACTATGGCTACACCTTC.

This clonotype appeared many times. The chain links TRBV7-9 to TRBJ1-2, with D uncertain. The CDR3 has 12 amino acids. V was cut by 1 base and J by 1 base, with 1 base left in between. Looked up from germline, CDR1 is SEHNR and CDR2 is FQNEAQ (reference sequence). The CDR3 here is CASSLDNYGYTF. CDR3 coding DNA: TGTGCCAGCAGCTTAGATAACTATGGCTACACCTTC.

J is TRBJ1-5 and V is TRBV10-2; tentative D call: TRBD1 (5 bases). This CDR3 spans 14 amino acids. The germline V gene encodes CDR1 WSHSY and CDR2 SAAADI. V lost 6 bases and J 5 bases, leaving 14 bases between the germline ends. The CDR3 reads CASSEAGSHQPQHF. The CDR3 region has the DNA TGCGCCAGCAGCGAGGCAGGGTCCCATCAGCCCCAGCATTTT.

The V and J genes are TRBV11-2 and TRBJ2-1; TRBD2 agrees at 10 bases. V lost 3 bases, J lost 3 bases, and 11 bases stayed unmatched. CDR3 length: 18 amino acids. In germline, CDR1 is SGHAT, CDR2 FQNNGV. The CDR3 sequence: CASSFTSLLAGNYNEQFF. CDR3 bases: TGTGCCAGCAGCTTTACGTCTTTACTAGCGGGGAACTACAATGAGCAGTTCTTC.

This clonotype was picked up many times. J is TRBJ2-1 and V is TRBV27; no definite D call. Trimming stripped 6 bases from V and 5 bases from J, with 11 bases between. Germline V gene lookup returns CDR1 MNHEY and CDR2 SMNVEV (reference sequence). This CDR3 spans 13 amino acids. The CDR3 sequence: CASSLGPNNEQFF. As DNA, the CDR3 is TGTGCCAGCAGCTTAGGACCCAACAATGAGCAGTTCTTC.